This T cell receptor (beta chain) is drawn from a study of OX40 agonist ivuxolimab in advanced cancers. The V segment lost 8 bases and the J segment 4 bases; nucleotides outside the gene matches: 7. The V gene's germline CDR1 is SQVTM and CDR2 ANQGSEA. The CDR3 is 14 amino acids. The data were produced by immunoSEQ multiplex PCR, yet TCRdb's version contains in-frame clones alone and is incomplete. This repertoire shows about 25,000 clones, under 95% found once; its top ten account for about 49%. The TCR comes from an adult with an advanced solid tumor such as melanoma, head and neck, liver or kidney cancer. This sequence joins TRBV29-1 and TRBJ2-5; the match to TRBD2 covers 13 bases. This sample comprised CD4+ or CD8+ T cells sorted from blood, obtained in a trial of the OX40 agonist ivuxolimab. CDR3 bases: TGCAGCACCCAGGGACTAGCGGGACGAGAGACCCAGTACTTC. It translates to CSTQGLAGRETQYF.